This T cell receptor (beta chain) appears in the sequencing data of a study of blood T cells in healthy people across ages. With a J-beta primer mix and a sample-barcoded 5' primer, a second PCR ran about 6 to 11 cycles. One entry per CDR3 protein results from TCRdb running MiXCR on the 5' RACE reads. The data hold more than 600,000 distinct CDR3 sequences, with 20% to 25% observed a single time. In germline, CDR1 is MNHNY, CDR2 SVGAGI (reference sequence). This CDR3 comprises 12 residues. Another study also made use of these data, one on T cells of mothers and their children.

The chain has TRBV6-6 and TRBJ2-5; no definite D call. Near its end, the DNA agrees better with TRBJ2-7, so the J call may be wrong. This clonotype was obtained from a boy under 18 in good health. Sample: blood. The CDR3 region is CASSYSQNEQYF. Here the CDR3 DNA reads TGTGCCAGCAGTTACTCCCAGAACGAGCAGTACTTC.